These T cell receptor beta chains were read from a single sample in a study of T cells in localized non-small cell lung cancer. TCRdb keeps only in-frame clones here, not all; method: immunoSEQ multiplex PCR. Of 35,000 or so clones listed, approximately 90% are singletons. The source was peripheral blood, collected before any cancer treatment. The receptor set was obtained from a woman aged 40 to 75 with stage I lung adenocarcinoma. CDR3s include the opening cysteine and the closing phenylalanine or tryptophan. The order of the fields is J gene, D gene, clone size, V gene, CDR3 DNA, CDR3 protein. D genes are given only for firm matches. Clone size is given for some rows only: seen once, a few or many times, or a class if the clone is expanded.

>TRBJ2-5|TRBD2|NA|TRBV5-6
TGTGCCAGCAGCTTGTTGTCGGGGGGGCGAGAGACCCAGTACTTC
CASSLLSGGRETQYF
>TRBJ1-1|NA|NA|TRBV12-5
TGTGCTAGTGGTTTGGTACGGTCGGGGAACACTGAAGCTTTCTTT
CASGLVRSGNTEAFF
>TRBJ2-7|TRBD2|NA|TRBV20-1
TGCAGTGTGGGTAGCGGGGGCGAGCAGTACTTC
CSVGSGGEQYF
>TRBJ2-3|TRBD2|once|TRBV6-4
TGTGCCAGCAGCCAGCGGGGGGGCACAGATACGCAGTATTTT
CASSQRGGTDTQYF
>TRBJ2-7|NA|NA|TRBV5-8
TGTGCCAGCAGCTTGGACGGCGAGCAGTACTTC
CASSLDGEQYF
>TRBJ2-7|NA|NA|TRBV27
TGTGCCAGCAGTTTCGGGACCACCTACGAGCAGTACTTC
CASSFGTTYEQYF
>TRBJ1-2|NA|NA|TRBV7-9
TGTGCCAGCAGCTTACTACAGGGAGCACAACCCTTATATGGCTACACCTTC
CASSLLQGAQPLYGYTF
>TRBJ2-3|TRBD2|NA|TRBV7-8
TGTGCCAGCAGCTTGAGGACTAGCGGGGGAGGAGATACGCAGTATTTT
CASSLRTSGGGDTQYF
>TRBJ1-1|NA|NA|TRBV5-6
TGTGCCAGCACCATTAACCCCAACACTGAAGCTTTCTTT
CASTINPNTEAFF
>TRBJ1-2|NA|NA|TRBV28
TGTGCCAGCGGACAGAACTATGGCTACACCTTC
CASGQNYGYTF
>TRBJ2-2|NA|NA|TRBV5-1
TGCGCCAGCAGCTTCGACACCGGGGAGCTGTTTTTT
CASSFDTGELFF
>TRBJ1-4|TRBD1|NA|TRBV18
TGTGCCAGCTCACGGGACAGTAATGAAAAACTGTTTTTT
CASSRDSNEKLFF
>TRBJ1-2|NA|NA|TRBV6-5
TGTGCCAGCAGGGGTCGGGTCTATGGCTACACCTTC
CASRGRVYGYTF
>TRBJ1-3|NA|NA|TRBV14
TGTGCCAGCAGTAGGGACACCTCTGGAAACACCATATATTTT
CASSRDTSGNTIYF
>TRBJ1-1|NA|NA|TRBV7-2
TGTGCCAGCAGCTACAGGGAGAGCACTGAAGCTTTCTTT
CASSYRESTEAFF
>TRBJ2-1|TRBD1|NA|TRBV18
TGTGCCAGCTCATCTAGAGGGACAGGGGGCGAGCGAAGCTCCTACAATGAGCAGTTCTTC
CASSSRGTGGERSSYNEQFF
>TRBJ2-1|TRBD2|NA|TRBV5-1
TGCGCCAGCACCCCACTAGCGGGGAACCACAATGAGCAGTTCTTC
CASTPLAGNHNEQFF
>TRBJ1-2|NA|few|TRBV5-1
TGCGCCAGCAGCCCCGGTTTGGGGAGTTACTCTTTCGGCTATGGCTACACCTTC
CASSPGLGSYSFGYGYTF
>TRBJ1-2|TRBD1|NA|TRBV9
TGTGCCAGCAGCGTAGGAACAGGGGTCTATGGCTACACCTTC
CASSVGTGVYGYTF
>TRBJ2-5|NA|NA|TRBV30
TGTGCCTGGGCTGGGGGCGCCGGAGGAGAGACCCAGTACTTC
CAWAGGAGGETQYF
>TRBJ1-6|NA|NA|TRBV27
TGTGCCAGCAGTTCCTCTTCCTCACCCCTCCACTTT
CASSSSSSPLHF
>TRBJ1-5|NA|NA|TRBV7-2
TGTGCCAGCAGCTTAGTGGGCGGGGGCAATCAGCCCCAGCATTTT
CASSLVGGGNQPQHF
>TRBJ2-1|TRBD2|NA|TRBV11-3
TGTGCCAGCAGCTCTGTCCGGGGGGCCTACAATGAGCAGTTCTTC
CASSSVRGAYNEQFF
>TRBJ1-2|NA|NA|TRBV4-2
TGTGCCAGCAGCCAAGGAAGCTCCCTAAACTATGGCTACACCTTC
CASSQGSSLNYGYTF
>TRBJ2-2|NA|NA|TRBV10-1
TGCGCCAGCAGTGAGGGGGCGCCGGACACCGGGGAGCTGTTTTTT
CASSEGAPDTGELFF
>TRBJ2-5|NA|NA|TRBV11-2
TGTGCCAGCAGCTTAGTATCCGGGGTCCAAGAGACCCAGTACTTC
CASSLVSGVQETQYF
>TRBJ1-2|NA|NA|TRBV5-5
TGTGCCAGCAGCCAAGATCAGAATTCAGCAAACTATGGCTACACCTTC
CASSQDQNSANYGYTF
>TRBJ2-7|NA|NA|TRBV5-4
TGTGCCAGCAGTATTGACAGGTCCCACGAGCAGTACTTC
CASSIDRSHEQYF
>TRBJ2-6|NA|NA|TRBV30
TGTGCCTGGAGTGTAACTACTGGGGCCAACGTCCTGACTTTC
CAWSVTTGANVLTF
>TRBJ2-7|NA|NA|TRBV6-6
TGTGCCAGCCAGGCGGGGATACTCTACGAGCAGTACTTC
CASQAGILYEQYF
>TRBJ1-1|NA|NA|TRBV7-9
TGTGCCAGCAGCCCGAAAGCGACAGATCCCCTAAGCGCTGAAGCTTTCTTT
CASSPKATDPLSAEAFF
>TRBJ1-1|NA|few|TRBV19
TGTGCCAGTAGTACGACAGGGAACACTGAAGCTTTCTTT
CASSTTGNTEAFF
>TRBJ2-7|NA|NA|TRBV5-1
TGCGCCAGCAGCCCCAAGGGGGGGCCGGCCTACGAGCAGTACTTC
CASSPKGGPAYEQYF
>TRBJ2-1|NA|NA|TRBV5-6
TGTGCCAGCAGCTTGGCCCTCGGGGCGTTGGTGGTCAATGAGCAGTTCTTC
CASSLALGALVVNEQFF
>TRBJ1-4|TRBD1|NA|TRBV5-4
TGTGCCAGCAGCTTAGACAGGGTCAATGAAAAACTGTTTTTT
CASSLDRVNEKLFF
>TRBJ1-2|NA|NA|TRBV30
TGTGCCTGGGGACCGCGGCGGAGTGGCGGCTACACCTTC
CAWGPRRSGGYTF
>TRBJ1-3|NA|NA|TRBV27
TGTGCCAGCATGACGGACTCTGGAAACACCATATATTTT
CASMTDSGNTIYF
>TRBJ2-2|NA|NA|TRBV5-1
TGCGCCAGCAGCTTGTCCGGCCCCGGTAGGACCGGGGAGCTGTTTTTT
CASSLSGPGRTGELFF